This T cell receptor beta chain emerged from a study of T cells in Graves' hyperthyroidism and ophthalmopathy. Amplification of TCR beta CDR3 regions was performed using RNA transcripts as template. The primer set for the first-round RT-PCR of the TCR CDR3 was HTBI. TCRdb processed the multiplex PCR reads anew with MiXCR; each CDR3 protein has one entry. The data hold 80,000 to 100,000 distinct CDR3 sequences, with roughly 37% observed a single time. Clinical symptoms, serum thyroxine, TRAb, thyroid ultrasound and orbital computed tomography informed diagnoses. With 6 bases removed from V and 4 bases from J, the gap between germline ends came to 18 bases. Germline V gives CDR1 GTSNPN, CDR2 SVGIG (reference sequence). The CDR3 is 14 amino acids.

The sample comprised peripheral blood or thyroid tissue (not recorded which). This TCR came from a woman under 40 with Graves' hyperthyroidism. The rearrangement uses TRBV30 and TRBJ2-5, with D hard to call. Here the CDR3 reads CACLCWSNGETQYF. The CDR3 nucleotides are TGTGCCTGCTTATGTTGGAGTAACGGAGAGACCCAGTACTTC.